This T cell receptor (beta chain) comes out of a study of T cell responses to AZD1222 COVID-19 vaccine. The study's findings and limits: Along spike, vaccine-associated CD4 TCRs were found throughout, with dominance at 160-218 and 743-854. Among spike-specific TCRs, nearly half reportedly target unmutated variant regions. The study identified only five to seven AZD1222 recipients as seropositive at baseline.

This table comes from immunoSEQ multiplex PCR, and its TCRdb copy is limited to in-frame clones, with some not included. The sample includes roughly 200,000 clones, roughly 93% seen only once; the top ten take under 1.1%. In this sample, this clone turned up a few times. Its antigen is not identified. This material consisted of peripheral blood, taken 28 days after the second dose of the MenACWY control vaccine. This clonotype was sampled from an adult who received the MenACWY meningococcal vaccine as a control.

CDR3: CASSEARQGVTYEQYF. The CDR3 coding sequence is TGTGCCAGCAGTGAAGCAAGGCAGGGTGTGACCTACGAGCAGTACTTC. The chain uses TRBV2 and TRBJ2-7, with a tentative D call TRBD1 (5 bases). The CDR3 is 16 amino acids. The V end was cut by 0 bases, the J end by 2 bases, with 14 bases between. The V gene's germline CDR1 is SNHLY and CDR2 FYNNEI.